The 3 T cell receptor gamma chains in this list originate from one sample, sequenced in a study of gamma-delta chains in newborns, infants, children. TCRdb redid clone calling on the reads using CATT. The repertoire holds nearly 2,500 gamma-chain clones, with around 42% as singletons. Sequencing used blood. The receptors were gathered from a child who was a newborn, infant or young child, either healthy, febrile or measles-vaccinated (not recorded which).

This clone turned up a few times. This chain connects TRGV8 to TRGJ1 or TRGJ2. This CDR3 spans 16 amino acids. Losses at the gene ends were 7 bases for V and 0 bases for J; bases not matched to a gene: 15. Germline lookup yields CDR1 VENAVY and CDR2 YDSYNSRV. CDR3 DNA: TGTGCCACCTGTGAAATTTCAGTTTCGAATTATTATAAGAAACTCTTT. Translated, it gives CATCEISVSNYYKKLF.

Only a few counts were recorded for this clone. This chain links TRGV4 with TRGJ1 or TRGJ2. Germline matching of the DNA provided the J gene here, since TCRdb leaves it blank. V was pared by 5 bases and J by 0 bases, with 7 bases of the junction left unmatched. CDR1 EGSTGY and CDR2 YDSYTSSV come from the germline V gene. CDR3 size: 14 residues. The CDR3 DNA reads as TGTGCCACCTGGGCCCGAGGGAATTATTATAAGAAACTCTTT. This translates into CATWARGNYYKKLF.

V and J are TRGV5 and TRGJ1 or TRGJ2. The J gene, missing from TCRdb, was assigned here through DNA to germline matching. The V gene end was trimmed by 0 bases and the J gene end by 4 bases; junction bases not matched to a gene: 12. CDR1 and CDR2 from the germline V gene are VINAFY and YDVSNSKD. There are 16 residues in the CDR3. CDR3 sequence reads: CATWDRRSPPYYKKLF. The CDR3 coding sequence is TGTGCCACCTGGGACAGGCGATCCCCCCCATATTATAAGAAACTCTTT.